The following is a T cell receptor beta chain sequence with its context. The antigen is not known. This entry comes from a study of T cell responses to AZD1222 COVID-19 vaccine. General study results and limits: Reportedly, nearly half the spike-specific TCRs target unmutated variant regions.

CDR1 and CDR2 (germline): GTSNPN, SVGIG (reference sequence). CDR3 length: 15 amino acids. The V gene lost 1 base and the J gene lost 8 bases, with 20 bases spanning the gap. Assay used: immunoSEQ multiplex PCR; TCRdb lists only in-frame clones, some missing. The data show some 180,000 clones, roughly 92% seen once. The material sequenced was peripheral blood, taken 28 days after the second dose of the MenACWY control vaccine. The V gene is TRBV30, the J gene TRBJ1-2, with D tentatively TRBD1 (5 bases). The TCR originated in an adult who received the MenACWY meningococcal vaccine as a control. The CDR3, as DNA: TGTGCCTGGAGTGACCCTCGCAGGGTAGGACCCGGCTACACCTTC. This translates into CAWSDPRRVGPGYTF.